This T cell receptor (beta chain) originates from a study of PD-1 blockade in classical Hodgkin lymphoma. Study-level points and caveats: Prior therapy or disease activity may underlie the repertoire differences, whose causes remain undefined.

Notes on this clone: As yet, its antigen is unknown.

The CDR3 has 14 amino acids. V gave up 3 bases and J gave up 9 bases; unmatched junction bases: 6. Germline V gives CDR1 MDHEN, CDR2 SYDVKM. The time point is: cycle 4 day 1 (C4D1), after 5 to 7 weeks of nivolumab. Following autologous stem cell transplantation, relapse occurred in every patient, and exposure to brentuximab vedotin varied. The study purified CD4+ T cells from thawed PBMCs using magnetic negative selection. Produced via immunoSEQ multiplex PCR; TCRdb's table is partial and in-frame only. The data show roughly 29,000 clones, with less than 85% seen just once and around 0.6% held by the top ten.

The source was CD4+ T cells from blood, collected before the fourth cycle of nivolumab. This TCR was recovered from a human donor with classical Hodgkin lymphoma. The V call is TRBV28, the J call TRBJ2-1, with 9 bases matching TRBD2. In DNA form, the CDR3 reads TGTGCCAGCAGTTTTTTGCTAGCGGGAACTGAGCAGTTCTTC. This translates into CASSFLLAGTEQFF.